The T cell receptor (beta chain) under discussion was sequenced for a study of cytomegalovirus exposure and HLA in healthy donors. Looked up from germline, CDR1 is LGHNA and CDR2 is YSLEER. Losses at the gene ends were 2 bases for V and 9 bases for J; bases not matched to a gene: 12. The CDR3 length is 17 residues. The study's findings and limits: In a later analysis, specific HLA alleles were associated with 15,000 to 20,000 TCR beta sequences at a 0.05 false discovery rate. It was reported that TCR beta sequences correctly inferred the HLA-A and HLA-B alleles for most subjects. Later analysis demonstrated an association between a missense DCLRE1C variant and TCR beta V- and J-gene trimming. In a later analysis, HLA-associated TCR beta chains were more clonally expanded than equally common others.

Researchers ran the PCR with 60 Vbeta and 13 Jbeta primers. The assay was immunoSEQ multiplex PCR, and TCRdb's table has in-frame clones only and misses some. The sample contains 90,000 to 100,000 clones, roughly 81% of which appear only once. As for this clone: Its antigen is undetermined.

This chain links TRBV4-3 with TRBJ2-1, with 11 bases fitting TRBD1. Sequencing was done on a sample of PBMCs. This TCR came from a middle-aged man in good health and CMV-seronegative. The CDR3 region is CASSQRSGTGGRFEQFF. CDR3 DNA: TGCGCCAGCAGCCAACGATCCGGGACAGGGGGAAGGTTTGAGCAGTTCTTC.